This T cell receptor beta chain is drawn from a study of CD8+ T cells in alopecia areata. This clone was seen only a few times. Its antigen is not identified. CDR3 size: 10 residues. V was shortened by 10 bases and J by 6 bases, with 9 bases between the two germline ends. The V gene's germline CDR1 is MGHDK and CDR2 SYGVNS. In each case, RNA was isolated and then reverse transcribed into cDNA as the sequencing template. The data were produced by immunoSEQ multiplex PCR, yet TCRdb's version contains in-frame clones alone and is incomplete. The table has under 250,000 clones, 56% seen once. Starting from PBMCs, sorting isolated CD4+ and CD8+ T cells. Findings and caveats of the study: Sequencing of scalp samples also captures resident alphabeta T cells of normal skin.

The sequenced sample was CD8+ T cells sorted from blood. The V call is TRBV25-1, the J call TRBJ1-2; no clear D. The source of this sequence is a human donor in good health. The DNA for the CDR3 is TGTGCCACCCGTGGGAATGGCTACACCTTC. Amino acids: CATRGNGYTF.